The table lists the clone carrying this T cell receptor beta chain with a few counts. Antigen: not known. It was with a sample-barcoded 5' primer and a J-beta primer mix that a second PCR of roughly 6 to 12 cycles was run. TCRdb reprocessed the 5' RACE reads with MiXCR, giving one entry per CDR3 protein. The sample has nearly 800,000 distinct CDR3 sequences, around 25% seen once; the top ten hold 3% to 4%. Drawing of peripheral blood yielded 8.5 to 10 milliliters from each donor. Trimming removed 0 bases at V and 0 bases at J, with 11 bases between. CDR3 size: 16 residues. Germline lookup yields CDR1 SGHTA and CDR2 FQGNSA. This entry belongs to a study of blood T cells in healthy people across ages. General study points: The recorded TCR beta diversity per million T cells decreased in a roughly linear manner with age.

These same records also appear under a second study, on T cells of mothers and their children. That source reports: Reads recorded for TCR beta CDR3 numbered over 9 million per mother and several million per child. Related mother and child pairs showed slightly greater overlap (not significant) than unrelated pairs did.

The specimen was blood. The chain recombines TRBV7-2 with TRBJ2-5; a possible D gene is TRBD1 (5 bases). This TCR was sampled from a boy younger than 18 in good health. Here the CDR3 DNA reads TGTGCCAGCAGCTTAGCGCGACAGATGTACCAAGAGACCCAGTACTTC. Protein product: CASSLARQMYQETQYF.